This entry lists 9 T cell receptor beta chains sequenced from one sample in a study of blood T cell repertoires in COVID-19. Produced via immunoSEQ multiplex PCR; TCRdb's table is partial and in-frame only. Of under 250,000 clones in the sample, 70% to 90% were seen once. The sequenced sample was peripheral blood. The receptors shown here come from a man younger than 35 with active or convalescent COVID-19.

As for this clone: The junction does not match germline at one end; this may be a read error. The rearrangement links TRBV5-5 to TRBJ1-2; 9 positions match TRBD1. Germline V CDR1 and CDR2: SGHKS, YYEKEE (reference sequence). The CDR3 consists of 13 residues. CDR3 protein: CASSFGTGHFTNF. The CDR3 DNA reads TGTGCCAGCAGCTTCGGGACAGGGCACTTCACTAACTTC. Full variable domain (remainder filled in from reference TRBV5-5 and TRBJ1-2): DAGVTQSPTHLIKTRGQQVTLRCSPISGHKSVSWYQQVLGQGPQFIFQYYEKEERGRGNFPDRFSARQFPNYSSELNVNALLLGDSALYLCASSFGTGHFTNFGSGTRLTVV.

The gene calls are TRBV6-2 or TRBV6-3 and TRBJ1-5; D gene unclear. V lost 2 bases to trimming and J lost 3 bases, with 8 bases between them. The CDR3 length is 14 residues. Germline V gives CDR1 MNHEY, CDR2 SVGEGT. The CDR3: CASSYTDFNQPQHF. The CDR3 DNA is TGTGCCAGCAGTTACACAGATTTCAATCAGCCCCAGCATTTT.

The J gene is TRBJ1-2, the V gene TRBV19, with D possibly matching TRBD1 (5 bases). Germline V gene sequence: CDR1 LNHDA, CDR2 SQIVND (reference sequence). This CDR3 has 12 amino acids. Trimming removed 5 bases at V and 8 bases at J, with 12 bases between. Here the CDR3 reads CASSVRRGGYTF. DNA of the CDR3: TGTGCCAGTAGTGTTCGGAGGGGAGGCTACACCTTC.

The chain employs TRBV5-1 and TRBJ1-5, with 8 bases fitting TRBD1. Trimming cost V 4 bases and J 0 bases; bases outside gene matches: 9. The CDR3 extends over 17 amino acids. Germline CDR1 SGHRS, CDR2 YFSETQ. This CDR3 reads CASSPGQGGYSNQPQHF. The CDR3 DNA sequence: TGCGCCAGCAGCCCCGGACAGGGAGGGTATAGCAATCAGCCCCAGCATTTT.

The rearrangement joins TRBV5-6 to TRBJ2-7; perhaps TRBD2 as D (5 bases). The V gene lost 0 bases and the J gene lost 4 bases, with 8 bases spanning the gap. Germline-derived CDR1 and CDR2 are SGHDT and YYEEEE. CDR3 length: 13 residues. CDR3 in DNA: TGTGCCAGCAGCTTGGGAGGGTTGTACGAGCAGTACTTC. Translating gives CASSLGGLYEQYF.

DNA for the CDR3: TGCGCCGGGACATCAAGCGATGAGCAGTTCTTC. Its protein is CAGTSSDEQFF. This sequence joins TRBV29-1 and TRBJ2-1, with D maybe TRBD1 (6 bases). Germline CDR1 is SQVTM and CDR2 is ANQGSEA. The CDR3 loop spans 11 amino acids.

The rearrangement uses TRBV28 and TRBJ2-7; TRBD1 matches at 7 bases. In germline, CDR1 is MDHEN, CDR2 SYDVKM. V was pared by 6 bases and J by 3 bases, with 11 bases of the junction left unmatched. The CDR3 runs 15 residues. CDR3 protein: CASSLVSGTVYEQYF. CDR3 sequence (DNA): TGTGCCAGCAGCTTGGTGTCCGGGACAGTCTACGAGCAGTACTTC.

The genes are TRBV7-9 and TRBJ2-5; weak D call: TRBD2 (6 bases). The germline V gene encodes CDR1 SEHNR and CDR2 FQNEAQ (reference sequence). The CDR3 has 16 residues. Trimming stripped 0 bases from V and 5 bases from J, with 16 bases between. This chain's CDR3 is CASSLAGRGGSETQYF. The CDR3, as DNA: TGTGCCAGCAGCTTAGCGGGGCGGGGAGGCTCGGAGACCCAGTACTTC.

This sequence joins TRBV11-3 and TRBJ2-7; 7 nucleotides agree with TRBD1. The CDR3 runs 15 residues. J was trimmed by 2 bases and V by 1 base; bases with no gene match: 5. The V gene's germline CDR1 is SGHNT and CDR2 YENEEA. The CDR3 nucleotides read TGTGCCAGCAGCTTAGCCCCGGGACAGACCTACGAGCAGTACTTC. Its protein product is CASSLAPGQTYEQYF.